Listed below are T cell receptor beta chains from one sample, sequenced in a study of blood T cell repertoires in COVID-19. Assay used: immunoSEQ multiplex PCR; TCRdb lists only in-frame clones, some missing. The sample gives 150,000 to 200,000 clones, more than 80% of which show up once; 2.5% to 3.5% is in the top ten. The sequenced sample was peripheral blood. Source of these receptors: a man aged 60 to 75 with acute or convalescent COVID-19. CDR3s include the opening cysteine and the closing phenylalanine or tryptophan. The D gene is left open where the match is weak. For some rows the clone size is stated as once, few or many, or as a class when expanded; others skip it.

CDR3,DNA,V,size,J,D
CASSLDVGQGGIRATEAFF,TGCGCCAGCAGCTTGGACGTAGGCCAGGGGGGCATCAGAGCCACTGAAGCTTTCTTT,TRBV5-1,.,TRBJ1-1,TRBD1
CASSIDGVRDTEAFF,TGCGCCAGCAGCATTGACGGGGTTAGGGACACTGAAGCTTTCTTT,TRBV5-1,.,TRBJ1-1,.
CASSQDRQAPNTGELFF,TGCGCCAGCAGCCAAGATCGACAGGCACCGAACACCGGGGAGCTGTTTTTT,TRBV4-3,.,TRBJ2-2,.
CASSQDRNTEAFF,TGCGCCAGCAGCCAGGACAGGAACACTGAAGCTTTCTTT,TRBV4-3,once,TRBJ1-1,.
CASSSRWMEGAEAFF,TGTGCCAGCAGCTCACGCTGGATGGAGGGTGCTGAAGCTTTCTTT,TRBV5-6,.,TRBJ1-1,.
CAGGWGGGQPQHF,TGTGCCGGAGGATGGGGTGGCGGGCAGCCCCAGCATTTT,TRBV19,.,TRBJ1-5,.
CASSRQGVKEKLFF,TGTGCCAGCAGCCGACAGGGTGTGAAAGAAAAACTGTTTTTT,TRBV7-9,.,TRBJ1-4,TRBD1
CASSVVFAAPVSEQYF,TGTGCCAGCAGCGTAGTATTTGCGGCCCCTGTGAGCGAGCAGTACTTC,TRBV9,once,TRBJ2-7,.
CASSQGGGVGYGYTF,TGTGCCAGCAGCCAAGGGGGGGGCGTGGGATATGGCTACACCTTC,TRBV3-1/TRBV3-2,.,TRBJ1-2,.
CASSGNGLAGVTDTQYF,TGTGCCAGCAGCGGGAACGGACTAGCGGGGGTCACAGATACGCAGTATTTT,TRBV5-6,.,TRBJ2-3,TRBD2
CASSPRRLSGETQYF,TGTGCCAGCAGCCCTAGGCGTCTCAGTGGAGAGACCCAGTACTTC,TRBV7-2,.,TRBJ2-5,.
CASSMGHFLGGYTF,TGTGCCAGTAGTATGGGACACTTTCTGGGTGGCTACACCTTC,TRBV19,.,TRBJ1-2,.
CASSYFDEQYF,TGTGCCAGCAGTTACTTCGACGAGCAGTACTTC,TRBV6-2/TRBV6-3,medium-sized,TRBJ2-7,.
CASSTGQATHEQYF,TGCGCCAGCAGCACGGGACAGGCCACCCACGAGCAGTACTTC,TRBV5-1,.,TRBJ2-7,TRBD1
CASSLGRGRGCSSYEQYF,TGTGCCAGCAGCTTAGGTCGGGGGCGGGGGTGCAGCTCCTACGAGCAGTACTTC,TRBV11-2,.,TRBJ2-7,.
CASSLDPGRGEKLFF,TGTGCCAGCAGCTTAGATCCGGGGAGGGGTGAAAAACTGTTTTTT,TRBV7-2,.,TRBJ1-4,.
CASSTTATNEKLFF,TGCGCCAGCAGTACGACAGCAACTAATGAAAAACTGTTTTTT,TRBV5-1,.,TRBJ1-4,.
CASKRSEKPNSPLHF,TGTGCCAGCAAGCGGAGCGAGAAACCCAATTCACCCCTCCACTTT,TRBV27,.,TRBJ1-6,.
CASSGQGLQPQHF,TGTGCCAGCAGTGGACAGGGGTTACAGCCCCAGCATTTT,TRBV2,.,TRBJ1-5,TRBD1
CASSLAQTTNEKLFF,TGTGCCAGCAGCTTAGCGCAGACAACTAATGAAAAACTGTTTTTT,TRBV7-9,once,TRBJ1-4,.
CASSLAWTGSGSPTGELFF,TGTGCCAGCAGCTTAGCCTGGACAGGGTCGGGGTCCCCCACCGGGGAGCTGTTTTTT,TRBV7-9,.,TRBJ2-2,TRBD1
CASSADREAFF,TGTGCCAGCTCAGCGGACAGGGAAGCTTTCTTT,TRBV18,.,TRBJ1-1,TRBD1
CASSYSASSIEAFF,TGTGCCAGCAGTTACTCCGCCAGTTCAATTGAAGCTTTCTTT,TRBV6-6,.,TRBJ1-1,.
CASTGDYGYTF,TGTGCCAGCACAGGGGACTATGGCTACACCTTC,TRBV6-1,.,TRBJ1-2,.
CASSSGTGMGTGELFF,TGCGCCAGCAGCTCCGGGACAGGGATGGGCACCGGGGAGCTGTTTTTT,TRBV5-1,.,TRBJ2-2,TRBD1
CASSLHSNQPQHF,TGTGCCAGCAGCTTACATAGCAATCAGCCCCAGCATTTT,TRBV11-2,.,TRBJ1-5,.
CASSLSGRTGYTF,TGTGCCAGCAGCTTATCAGGGCGAACTGGCTACACCTTC,TRBV11-2,.,TRBJ1-2,.
CASSPYRIVQSNYGYTF,TGTGCCAGCAGCCCTTACCGGATTGTACAGTCAAACTATGGCTACACCTTC,TRBV27,.,TRBJ1-2,.
CASSLGGPNTEAFF,TGTGCCAGCAGCTTAGGGGGCCCGAACACTGAAGCTTTCTTT,TRBV7-9,.,TRBJ1-1,.
CASSDEDSGSGNTIYF,TGTGCCAGCAGTGACGAAGATTCCGGCTCTGGAAACACCATATATTTT,TRBV6-4,.,TRBJ1-3,.
CASSPGQGSNTEAFF,TGTGCCAGCTCACCCGGACAGGGCTCGAACACTGAAGCTTTCTTT,TRBV18,.,TRBJ1-1,TRBD1
CASSRDRDTEAFF,TGCGCCAGCAGCCGGGACAGGGACACTGAAGCTTTCTTT,TRBV5-1,.,TRBJ1-1,TRBD1
CASSGFGGGTEAFF,TGCGCCAGCAGTGGATTCGGGGGGGGCACTGAAGCTTTCTTT,TRBV10-2,.,TRBJ1-1,.
CASSLGQGGSPLHF,TGTGCCAGCAGCTTAGGGCAGGGAGGATCACCCCTCCACTTT,TRBV7-2,.,TRBJ1-6,.
CASSQQLRGTEAFF,TGCGCCAGCAGTCAACAACTCAGGGGGACTGAAGCTTTCTTT,TRBV23-1,.,TRBJ1-1,TRBD1
CASSPTRLVSNEQFF,TGTGCCAGCAGCCCTACTAGGCTGGTTTCAAATGAGCAGTTCTTC,TRBV7-2,.,TRBJ2-1,.
CASSFGQGGFDGYTF,TGTGCCAGCAGCTTCGGACAGGGAGGTTTCGATGGCTACACCTTC,TRBV7-6,.,TRBJ1-2,TRBD1
CASSEPPGTRPDTQYF,TGTGCCAGCAGCGAACCACCCGGGACTAGACCAGATACGCAGTATTTT,TRBV6-1,.,TRBJ2-3,TRBD2
CASSQGWGLNTEAFF,TGTGCCAGCAGCCAAGGTTGGGGCTTGAACACTGAAGCTTTCTTT,TRBV3-1/TRBV3-2,.,TRBJ1-1,.
CAWRPGGASGNTIYF,TGTGCCTGGAGGCCAGGGGGCGCATCGGGAAACACCATATATTTT,TRBV30,few,TRBJ1-3,TRBD1
CATSDGGVSEKLFF,TGTGCCACCAGTGATGGAGGGGTTAGTGAAAAACTGTTTTTT,TRBV24-1,.,TRBJ1-4,.
CASSPSGAPQAFF,TGCGCCAGCAGCCCATCAGGGGCGCCCCAAGCTTTCTTT,TRBV5-1,.,TRBJ1-1,.
CASTSTFRVTPTDTQYF,TGTGCCAGCACTTCAACCTTCAGGGTTACCCCCACAGATACGCAGTATTTT,TRBV27,once,TRBJ2-3,.
CASSLDRGGYRTYNSPLHF,TGTGCCAGCAGCCTGGACAGGGGAGGATATAGGACCTATAATTCACCCCTCCACTTT,TRBV7-2,.,TRBJ1-6,TRBD1
CASSLTTSGGGDTQYF,TGTGCCAGCAGCTTAACGACTAGCGGGGGAGGAGATACGCAGTATTTT,TRBV7-9,.,TRBJ2-3,TRBD2
CASISSQGPSGNTIYF,TGTGCCAGTATATCAAGCCAGGGGCCCTCTGGAAACACCATATATTTT,TRBV19,.,TRBJ1-3,.